Sequencing of this T cell receptor (beta chain) was carried out in a study of identical twins' blood T cells. Concerning this clonotype itself: The antigen remains undetermined.

Study-level points and caveats: Twins reportedly had markedly more similar V usage than unrelated donors, even among out-of-frame TCRbeta clonotypes. Abundant TCRbeta CDR3s overlapped more between twins than with unrelated donors. Shared environment remains a possible cause of twin similarity.

TCRdb ran MiXCR on the 5' RACE reads and lists one entry per CDR3 protein. The data hold roughly 340,000 distinct CDR3 sequences, with about 28% observed a single time. Germline V gene data show CDR1 as SEHNR and CDR2 as FQNEAQ (reference sequence). The CDR3 spans 14 residues. With 7 bases clipped from V and 9 bases from J, the junction kept 6 bases outside the gene matches. This TCR was recovered from a woman aged 18 to 55 in good health. This rearrangement joins TRBV7-9 to TRBJ2-1, with 13 bases that match TRBD2. The specimen was PBMCs. CDR3 in DNA: TGTGCCAGCATTCAGACTAGCGGGAGGAGTGAGCAGTTCTTC. This encodes CASIQTSGRSEQFF.